This is a list of T cell receptor beta chains from one sample in a study of T cells in Graves' hyperthyroidism and ophthalmopathy. TCRdb reanalysed the multiplex PCR reads using MiXCR and keeps one entry per CDR3 protein. The repertoire includes 660,000 or so distinct CDR3 sequences, just under 45% of them detected once, and less than 9% sits in the top ten. Sequenced: peripheral blood or thyroid tissue (not recorded which). These receptors were collected from an adult man with Graves' disease, either hyperthyroidism or ophthalmopathy (not recorded which). The conserved cysteine and the conserved F or W are not part of the CDR3 here.

v_call cdr3_aa
TRBV7-9 ASSSVRMGQETQY
TRBV4-2 ASSQDFGRGGANVLT
TRBV12-3/TRBV12-4 AGGTGSGGYT
TRBV29-1 SVDSGDYGYT
TRBV9 ASSFRGSGGNTIY
TRBV12-3/TRBV12-4 ASSYGGTGQETQY
TRBV10-3 AISGSIGTGMRGTEAF
TRBV11-2 ASSLQTGGHSVFNSPLH
TRBV20-1 SARDLGGLAGRTYEQY
TRBV7-2 ASSPGPNYGYT
TRBV24-1 ASSYYPGLTQETQY
TRBV9 ASSTPDRAEKLF
TRBV10-3 AIRRDSTNEKLF
TRBV7-9 ASSSTGTGGYT
TRBV29-1 SVEFAGDYGYT